This TCR beta chain was found in a study of T cell responses to AZD1222 COVID-19 vaccine. To note about this clone: Its matching antigen is unknown.

Profiling relied on immunoSEQ multiplex PCR, and the TCRdb table lists in-frame clones only, not all of them. The sample shows over 75,000 clones, roughly nine tenths of them seen only once. Study-wide results and limits: Clonal diversity may have been underestimated in mostly white British donors. The repertoires were collected only after the peak T cell response. Regions 160-218 and 743-854 dominated among vaccine-associated CD4 TCRs spanning spike.

The germline gives CDR1 SGHTA, CDR2 FQGNSA. This CDR3 is built from 15 residues. After removal of 2 bases from V and 7 bases from J, the junction contained 7 bases not matched to a gene. The TCR comes from an adult in good health. The V and J genes are TRBV7-2 and TRBJ2-1; TRBD2 agrees at 8 bases. This specimen was peripheral blood, taken on day 0 of AZD1222 vaccination. This CDR3 reads CASSLSPGGLNEQFF. The CDR3 DNA reads TGTGCCAGCAGCTTATCTCCGGGGGGGTTAAATGAGCAGTTCTTC.